This T cell receptor beta chain was sequenced during a study of shared T cell receptors in the human thymus. This CDR3 contains 14 residues. CDR1 and CDR2 (germline): SGHTS, YDEGEE. Trimming took 4 bases from V and 2 from J; bases not matched to a gene: 3. Data came from immunoSEQ multiplex PCR; TCRdb stores just in-frame clones and leaves some out. The sample holds hundreds of thousands of clones, around 87% seen once. This sample also appeared in a second study, on human thymus T cells. As that report states: There were highly overlapping thymic repertoires among unrelated individuals, as related research reported.

The source is a boy younger than two with a congenital heart defect. Source material: thymocytes. The V and J genes are TRBV5-8 and TRBJ1-1; TRBD1 agrees at 9 bases. The CDR3 DNA follows: TGTGCCAGCAGCCTGGACAGGGGAAACACTGAAGCTTTCTTT. This translates into CASSLDRGNTEAFF. Full variable domain (remainder filled in from reference TRBV5-8 and TRBJ1-1): EAGVTQSPTHLIKTRGQQATLRCSPISGHTSVYWYQQALGLGLQFLLWYDEGEERNRGNFPPRFSGRQFPNYSSELNVNALELEDSALYLCASSLDRGNTEAFFGQGTRLTVV.